A single sample is the source of the 28 T cell receptor beta chains below, sequenced in a study of molecular identifiers for immune sequencing clone quantification. TCRdb fed the PCR reads into MiXCR, producing one record per CDR3 protein. The repertoire holds 490,000 or so distinct CDR3 sequences, with around 23% as singletons. Sequencing was carried out using naive CD8+ T cells from blood, with Jurkat cell RNA spiked in. Stated subset: FACS-sorted CD8+CD4-CCR7+CD45RA+ naive T cells. These receptors all come from a human donor in good health. Some libraries in this study had Jurkat cell RNA spiked in.

The chain couples TRBV11-2 to TRBJ1-4; D is undetermined. Germline V gives CDR1 SGHAT, CDR2 FQNNGV. Trimming cost V 6 bases and J 5 bases, with 10 bases left between them. The CDR3 length is 13 residues. CDR3 residues: CASRDGPNEKLFF. CDR3 nucleotide sequence: TGTGCCAGCAGGGACGGCCCGAATGAAAAACTGTTTTTT.

This clonotype was observed many times. The chain has TRBV4-3 and TRBJ2-1; D is perhaps TRBD2 (5 bases). The CDR3 totals 18 residues. From germline, CDR1 is LGHNA and CDR2 YSLEER. Trimming left V 0 bases short and J 4 bases short, with 19 bases between. CDR3 sequence reads: CASSQEGGPGARYNEQFF. The CDR3 region has the DNA TGCGCCAGCAGCCAAGAAGGAGGTCCAGGAGCGCGGTACAATGAGCAGTTCTTC.

This clonotype was seen repeatedly, ten times or more. This chain connects TRBV12-3 or TRBV12-4 to TRBJ1-1; D unclear. CDR3 length: 13 residues. Between the trimmed V and J ends, which lost 5 bases and 4 bases, there was a span of 11 bases. The CDR3 here is CASSDTPSTEAFF. CDR3 in DNA: TGTGCCAGCAGTGACACGCCAAGCACTGAAGCTTTCTTT.

At least ten counts were recorded for this clonotype. V is TRBV27 and J is TRBJ1-1, with D uncertain. The CDR3 runs 13 residues. Trimming stripped 6 bases from V and 5 bases from J, with 13 bases between. Germline CDR1 and CDR2: MNHEY and SMNVEV (reference sequence). Here the CDR3 DNA reads TGTGCCAGCAGCCCAACGGGGTTGACTGAAGCTTTCTTT. Protein product: CASSPTGLTEAFF.

This clonotype appeared once. One end of the junction does not line up with germline, which may come from a read error. The chain employs TRBV3-1 and TRBJ2-2; 7 bases align to TRBD2. The CDR3 is 13 amino acids. CDR1 LGHDT and CDR2 YNNKEL come from the germline V gene (reference sequence). CDR3: CASSPIVRGGLFF. The DNA for the CDR3 is TGTGCCAGCAGCCCCATAGTCCGCGGGGGGCTGTTTTTT. Full variable domain (outside the CDR3, taken from reference TRBV3-1 and TRBJ2-2): DTAVSQTPKYLVTQMGNDKSIKCEQNLGHDTMYWYKQDSKKFLKIMFSYNNKELIINETVPNRFSPKSPDKAHLNLHINSLELGDSAVYFCASSPIVRGGLFFGEGSRLTVL.

This clonotype was counted only a few times. The CDR3 protein is CASSDGGYKETQYF. The CDR3 DNA follows: TGTGCCAGCAGTGATGGCGGGTATAAAGAGACCCAGTACTTC. This chain links TRBV2 with TRBJ2-5, with a weak D call TRBD2 (5 bases). The CDR3 length is 14 residues. The V end was cut by 3 bases, the J end by 3 bases, with 11 bases between. Germline loops: CDR1 SNHLY, CDR2 FYNNEI.

This clonotype occurred many times. The chain has TRBV4-3 and TRBJ2-3; weak D call: TRBD2 (5 bases). The germline V gene encodes CDR1 LGHNA and CDR2 YSLEER. Trimming stripped 0 bases from V and 4 bases from J, with 11 bases between. This CDR3 comprises 15 residues. This CDR3 reads CASSQDHRGSDTQYF. The CDR3 nucleotides read TGCGCCAGCAGCCAAGATCACCGGGGTTCAGATACGCAGTATTTT.

This clonotype has more than one count but fewer than ten. This chain joins TRBV2 and TRBJ1-1; 8 bases line up with TRBD1. The V gene's germline CDR1 is SNHLY and CDR2 FYNNEI. The CDR3 has 15 residues. Unmatched junction bases numbered 9, after V lost 9 bases and J lost 0 bases. CDR3 residues: CASRTRQGLNTEAFF. CDR3 DNA sequence: TGTGCCAGTCGAACTCGACAGGGGTTGAACACTGAAGCTTTCTTT.

The genes are TRBV20-1 and TRBJ2-2; 8 nucleotides agree with TRBD2. CDR3 length: 16 amino acids. Trimming took 0 bases from V and 5 from J; bases not matched to a gene: 8. Germline CDR1 DFQATT, CDR2 SNEGSKA (reference sequence). For the CDR3, the DNA is TGCAGTGCTAGAGATCAGTCTAGCGGGTTGACCGGGGAGCTGTTTTTT. Its translation is CSARDQSSGLTGELFF.

This clonotype appeared a few times. The genes are TRBV27 and TRBJ2-5; D gene unclear. The V gene lost 0 bases and the J gene lost 5 bases, with 13 bases spanning the gap. Germline CDR1 reads MNHEY; CDR2 reads SMNVEV (reference sequence). The length of the CDR3 is 15 residues. The DNA for the CDR3 is TGTGCCAGCAGTTTATCGAGTCAAACGCCGGAGACCCAGTACTTC. It codes for CASSLSSQTPETQYF.

There are a few counts of this clonotype. The J gene is TRBJ2-4, the V gene TRBV7-9, with 8 nucleotides matching TRBD2. CDR1 is SEHNR, CDR2 FQNEAQ, per germline (reference sequence). This CDR3 has 15 amino acids. Germline trimming cut 0 bases from V and 8 bases from J; bases unmatched to any gene: 6. CDR3 region: CASSLAPAGEDIQYF. CDR3 sequence (DNA): TGTGCCAGCAGCTTAGCGCCAGCGGGGGAGGACATTCAGTACTTC.

The J gene is TRBJ2-7, the V gene TRBV20-1; 8 bases line up with TRBD2. V lost 6 bases and J lost 7; bases outside the gene matches: 11. The germline V gene encodes CDR1 DFQATT and CDR2 SNEGSKA (reference sequence). The CDR3 length is 13 residues. CDR3 nucleotide sequence: TGCAGTGCAGCGGGAGCGTACGGGGTAGAGCAGTACTTC. Protein product: CSAAGAYGVEQYF.

Notes on this clonotype: This may stem from a read error, because a much larger clone lies one nucleotide away. No conserved phenylalanine or tryptophan is present at the end of the CDR3, so a read error is the likely explanation. The chain joins TRBV5-6 to TRBJ2-3; D possibly matches TRBD1 or TRBD2 (5 bases each). CDR1 and CDR2 from the germline V gene are SGHDT and YYEEEE. This CDR3 has 12 amino acids. Deletions cut 4 bases from V and 5 bases from J, with 8 bases between. CDR3 region: CASSGTGDTQYV. CDR3 in DNA: TGTGCCAGCAGCGGGACCGGAGATACGCAGTATGTT.

As regards this clonotype: With a much larger clone just one base away, this may be a read error. DNA of the CDR3: TGTGCCTGCACCTCCGGGACGAAGATATATTTT. Protein: CACTSGTKIYF. This chain joins TRBV5-6 and TRBJ1-3; maybe TRBD1 (5 bases). V lost 10 bases to trimming and J lost 13 bases, with 18 bases between them. CDR1 SGHDT and CDR2 YYEEEE come from the germline V gene. This CDR3 has 11 amino acids.

The chain has TRBV6-6 and TRBJ2-5; D not certain. V was clipped by 7 bases and J by 1 base, with 7 bases between them. The CDR3 runs 12 residues. Germline-derived CDR1 and CDR2 are MNHNY and SVGAGI (reference sequence). This CDR3 is CASTAPQETQYF. Written as DNA, the CDR3 is TGTGCCAGCACCGCACCCCAAGAGACCCAGTACTTC.

In regard to this clonotype: This may come from a read error, since a much larger clone is one base off. The genes are TRBV25-1 and TRBJ1-1; TRBD1 might be the D (6 bases). The CDR3 is 14 residues long. CDR1 and CDR2 from the germline V gene are MGHDK and SYGVNS. V dropped 6 bases and J dropped 4 bases, with 15 bases sitting between them. The CDR3 DNA reads as TGTGCCAGCAGACATTGGACAGAGAGCACTGAAGCTTTCTTT. Translated, it gives CASRHWTESTEAFF.

This clonotype was seen a single time. This may come from a read error, since a much larger clone is one base off. The chain carries TRBV21-1 and TRBJ2-4. TRBV21-1 is a pseudogene locus. This CDR3 has 16 amino acids. The CDR3: CASGKAAGLAKNIQYF. The CDR3 DNA sequence: TGTGCCAGCGGCAAAGCGGCGGGGTTAGCCAAAAACATTCAGTACTTC.

As for this clonotype: A much larger clone differs from this one at a single base, so this may be a read error. The rearrangement links TRBV19 to TRBJ2-5, with D tentatively TRBD1 or TRBD2 (5 bases each). V was trimmed by 5 bases and J by 7 bases, leaving 17 bases between them. The germline V gene encodes CDR1 LNHDA and CDR2 SQIVND (reference sequence). The CDR3 runs 14 residues. The CDR3 sequence is CASSPGTQLGTQYF. CDR3 nucleotide sequence: TGTGCCAGTAGTCCCGGGACCCAGCTCGGGACCCAGTACTTC.

This clonotype was counted only a few times. V gene TRBV7-7 combines with J gene TRBJ2-5; perhaps TRBD2 as D (5 bases). This CDR3 has 14 amino acids. CDR1 is SSHAT, CDR2 FNYEAQ, per germline (reference sequence). Trimming removed 5 bases at V and 4 bases at J, with 14 bases between. CDR3 sequence (DNA): TGTGCCAGCAGCCCGAGGCTGGGGAGAGAGACCCAGTACTTC. Translated, it gives CASSPRLGRETQYF. Combining the CDR3 with reference TRBV7-7 and TRBJ2-5 gives the whole variable domain GAGVSQSPRYKVTKRGQDVTLRCDPISSHATLYWYQQALGQGPEFLTYFNYEAQPDKSGLPSDRFSAERPEGSISTLTIQRTEQRDSAMYRCASSPRLGRETQYFGPGTRLLVL.

This clonotype was found once. This sequence may be a read error, since a much larger clone differs from it by one base. This sequence joins TRBV5-3 and TRBJ2-3; D call uncertain. TRBV5-3 is annotated as an ORF whose role is uncertain. This CDR3 has 14 amino acids. This CDR3 reads CASSPAPPSDTRYF. The CDR3 DNA reads TGTGCCAGCAGCCCCGCCCCACCGTCAGATACGCGGTATTTT.

The genes are TRBV4-3 and TRBJ2-5, with D possibly matching TRBD1 (5 bases). Trimming pared 0 bases from V and 5 bases from J, leaving 13 bases between. Per the germline V gene, CDR1 is LGHNA and CDR2 is YSLEER. CDR3 size: 15 residues. The CDR3 bases are TGCGCCAGCAGCCAAGATCTTACAGGCAAGGAGACCCAGTACTTC. This encodes CASSQDLTGKETQYF.

There are many counts of this clonotype. The chain carries TRBV4-3 and TRBJ2-5; weak D call: TRBD1 (6 bases). V dropped 0 bases and J dropped 1 base, with 15 bases sitting between them. This CDR3 is built from 17 residues. Germline V gene data show CDR1 as LGHNA and CDR2 as YSLEER. CDR3 DNA sequence: TGCGCCAGCAGCCAAGATCCACCGGCAGGGGCCCAAGAGACCCAGTACTTC. Translation: CASSQDPPAGAQETQYF.

As to this clonotype: This may stem from a read error, because a much larger clone lies one nucleotide away. The chain carries TRBV9 and TRBJ1-1; no clear D gene. The CDR3 totals 14 residues. Germline V CDR1 and CDR2: SGDLS, YYNGEE. Here the CDR3 reads CASSVNSLNTGAFF. CDR3 nucleotide sequence: TGTGCCAGCAGCGTTAACTCCTTGAACACTGGAGCTTTCTTT.

This clonotype was observed at least ten times. The genes are TRBV5-1 and TRBJ2-5; D is tentatively TRBD1 or TRBD2 (6 bases each). V was cut by 4 bases and J by 5 bases, with 12 bases left in between. The CDR3 has 13 residues. Germline lookup yields CDR1 SGHRS and CDR2 YFSETQ. The CDR3 spells CASSPDGGETQYF. In nucleotides, the CDR3 is TGCGCCAGCAGCCCGGACGGGGGCGAGACCCAGTACTTC.

A few counts support this clonotype. The gene calls are TRBV20-1 and TRBJ2-7; a weak D match, TRBD2 (5 bases). The germline CDR1 and CDR2 sequences are DFQATT and SNEGSKA (reference sequence). V was clipped by 0 bases and J by 6 bases, with 18 bases between them. This CDR3 has 15 amino acids. The CDR3, as DNA: TGCAGTGCTAGAGACCCACTGGGGAGTTCACTCGAGCAGTACTTC. Translation: CSARDPLGSSLEQYF.

In this sample, this clonotype turned up many times. This rearrangement joins TRBV7-8 to TRBJ2-1; D is tentatively TRBD1 or TRBD2 (5 bases each). The V gene lost 4 bases and the J gene lost 6 bases, with 19 bases spanning the gap. The CDR3 is 16 amino acids. CDR1 and CDR2 from the germline V gene are SGHVS and FQNEAQ. DNA of the CDR3: TGTGCCAGCAGCTCCCGACCGGCCTGGGGGAGCAATGAGCAGTTCTTC. Translated, it gives CASSSRPAWGSNEQFF. Combining the CDR3 with reference TRBV7-8 and TRBJ2-1 gives the whole variable domain GAGVSQSPRYKVAKRGQDVALRCDPISGHVSLFWYQQALGQGPEFLTYFQNEAQLDKSGLPSDRFFAERPEGSVSTLKIQRTQQEDSAVYLCASSSRPAWGSNEQFFGPGTRLTVL.

A note on this clonotype: A single base separates this from a much larger clone, so it may be a read error. V gene TRBV4-1 combines with J gene TRBJ1-1, with 8 bases matching TRBD1. With V trimmed by 3 bases and J by 3 bases, 3 bases remained unmatched. The CDR3 is made up of 14 amino acids. The germline CDR1 and CDR2 sequences are MGHRA and YSYEKL. CDR3 in DNA: TGCGCCAGCAGCCAGGGACAGGAAGACACTGAAGCTTTCTTT. It encodes CASSQGQEDTEAFF.

This clonotype was detected a few times. The chain combines TRBV4-1 with TRBJ2-1; D might be TRBD2 (6 bases). This CDR3 spans 16 amino acids. Germline CDR1 is MGHRA and CDR2 is YSYEKL. V was clipped by 5 bases and J by 0 bases, with 14 bases between them. CDR3 loop: CASSLPGLNSYNEQFF. Here the CDR3 DNA reads TGCGCCAGCAGCTTACCGGGACTGAACTCCTACAATGAGCAGTTCTTC.